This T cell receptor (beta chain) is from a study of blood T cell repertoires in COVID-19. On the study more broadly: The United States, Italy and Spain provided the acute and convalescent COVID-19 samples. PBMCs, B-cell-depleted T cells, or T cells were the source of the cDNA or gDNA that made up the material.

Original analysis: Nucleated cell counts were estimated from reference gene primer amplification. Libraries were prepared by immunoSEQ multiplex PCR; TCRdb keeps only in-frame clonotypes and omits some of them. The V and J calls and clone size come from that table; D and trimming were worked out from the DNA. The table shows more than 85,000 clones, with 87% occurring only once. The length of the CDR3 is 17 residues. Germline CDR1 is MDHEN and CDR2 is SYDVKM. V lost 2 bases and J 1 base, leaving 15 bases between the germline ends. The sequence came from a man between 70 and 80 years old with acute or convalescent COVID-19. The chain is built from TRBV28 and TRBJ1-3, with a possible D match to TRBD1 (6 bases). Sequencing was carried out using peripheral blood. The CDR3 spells CASSLARTALSGNTIYF. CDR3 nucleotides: TGTGCCAGCAGTTTAGCTCGGACAGCACTATCTGGAAACACCATATATTTT.